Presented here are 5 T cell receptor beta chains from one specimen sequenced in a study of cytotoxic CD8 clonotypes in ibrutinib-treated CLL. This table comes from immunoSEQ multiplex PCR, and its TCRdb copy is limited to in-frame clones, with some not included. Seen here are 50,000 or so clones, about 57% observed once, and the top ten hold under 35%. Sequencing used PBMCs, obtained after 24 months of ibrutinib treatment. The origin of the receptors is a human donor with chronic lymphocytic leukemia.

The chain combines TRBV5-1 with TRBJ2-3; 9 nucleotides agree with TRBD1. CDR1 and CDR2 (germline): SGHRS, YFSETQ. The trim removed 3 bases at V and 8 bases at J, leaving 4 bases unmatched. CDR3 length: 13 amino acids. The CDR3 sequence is CASSSQGASTQYF. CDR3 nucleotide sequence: TGCGCCAGCAGCTCACAGGGGGCATCTACGCAGTATTTT.

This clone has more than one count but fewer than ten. CDR3 residues: CASSGLGDNEQYF. The CDR3 DNA is TGCGCCAGCAGCGGACTAGGGGATAACGAGCAGTACTTC. The J gene is TRBJ2-7, the V gene TRBV5-1; 7 bases are a match to TRBD2. This CDR3 contains 13 residues. Germline V gene sequence: CDR1 SGHRS, CDR2 YFSETQ. V shed 4 bases and J 5 bases; nucleotides not matched to a gene: 6.

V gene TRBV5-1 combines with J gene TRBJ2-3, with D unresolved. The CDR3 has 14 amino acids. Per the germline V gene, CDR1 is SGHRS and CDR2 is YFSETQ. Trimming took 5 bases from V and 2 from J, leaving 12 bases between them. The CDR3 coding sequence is TGCGCCAGCAGGTCAGAAAGACTCACAGATACGCAGTATTTT. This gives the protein CASRSERLTDTQYF.

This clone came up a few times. For the CDR3, the DNA is TGTGCCACGCAGACAGGGTCAACCTACGAGCAGTACTTC. Its protein is CATQTGSTYEQYF. The chain couples TRBV10-3 to TRBJ2-7; 7 bases match TRBD1. The CDR3 sequence is 13 residues long. V gave up 10 bases and J gave up 2 bases; unmatched junction bases: 8. CDR1 and CDR2 (germline): ENHRY, SYGVKD.

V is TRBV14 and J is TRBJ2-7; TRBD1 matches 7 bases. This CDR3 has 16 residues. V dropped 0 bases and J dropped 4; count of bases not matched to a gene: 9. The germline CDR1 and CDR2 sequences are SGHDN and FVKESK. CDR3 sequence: CASSQDPRDSLYEQYF. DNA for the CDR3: TGTGCCAGCAGCCAAGATCCACGGGACAGTCTTTACGAGCAGTACTTC.